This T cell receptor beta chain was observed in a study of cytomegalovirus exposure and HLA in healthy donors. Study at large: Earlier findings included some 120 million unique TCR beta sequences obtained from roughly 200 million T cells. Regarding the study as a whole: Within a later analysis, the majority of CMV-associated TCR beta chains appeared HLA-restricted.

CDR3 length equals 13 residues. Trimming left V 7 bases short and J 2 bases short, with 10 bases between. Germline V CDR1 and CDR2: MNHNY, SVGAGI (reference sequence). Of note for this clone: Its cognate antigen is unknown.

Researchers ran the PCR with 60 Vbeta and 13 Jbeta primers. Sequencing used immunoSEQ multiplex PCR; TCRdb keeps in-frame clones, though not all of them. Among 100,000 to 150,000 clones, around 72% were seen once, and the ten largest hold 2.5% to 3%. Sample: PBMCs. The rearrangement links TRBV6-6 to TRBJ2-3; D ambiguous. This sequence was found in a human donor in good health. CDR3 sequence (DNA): TGTGCCAGCACTAGACTGAACACAGATACGCAGTATTTT. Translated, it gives CASTRLNTDTQYF.